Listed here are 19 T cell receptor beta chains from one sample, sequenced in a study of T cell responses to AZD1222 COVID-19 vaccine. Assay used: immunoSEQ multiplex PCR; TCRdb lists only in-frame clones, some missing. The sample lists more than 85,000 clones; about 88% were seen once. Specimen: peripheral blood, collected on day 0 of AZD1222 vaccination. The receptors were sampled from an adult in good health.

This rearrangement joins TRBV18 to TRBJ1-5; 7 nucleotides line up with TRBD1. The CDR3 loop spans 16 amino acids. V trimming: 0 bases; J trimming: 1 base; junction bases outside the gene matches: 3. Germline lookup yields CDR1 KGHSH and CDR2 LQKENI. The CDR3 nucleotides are TGTGCCAGCTCACCACCTTCGGGACAGAGCAATCAGCCCCAGCATTTT. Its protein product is CASSPPSGQSNQPQHF.

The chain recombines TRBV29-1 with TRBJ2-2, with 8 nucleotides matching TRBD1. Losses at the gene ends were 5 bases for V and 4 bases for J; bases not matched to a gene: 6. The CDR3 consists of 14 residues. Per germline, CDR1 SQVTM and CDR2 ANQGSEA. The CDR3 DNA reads TGCAGCGTTCGCGGACAGGGCTTCACCGGGGAGCTGTTTTTT. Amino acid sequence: CSVRGQGFTGELFF.

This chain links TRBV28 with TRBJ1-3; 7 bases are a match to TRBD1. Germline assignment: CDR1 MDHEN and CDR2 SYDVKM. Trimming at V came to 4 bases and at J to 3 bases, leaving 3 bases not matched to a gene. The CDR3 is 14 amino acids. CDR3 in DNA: TGTGCCAGCAGTTCAGGGGGGGTTGGAAACACCATATATTTT. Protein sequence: CASSSGGVGNTIYF.

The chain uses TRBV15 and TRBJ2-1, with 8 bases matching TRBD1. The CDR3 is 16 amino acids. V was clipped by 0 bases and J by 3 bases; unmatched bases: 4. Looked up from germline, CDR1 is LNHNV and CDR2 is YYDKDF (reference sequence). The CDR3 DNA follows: TGTGCCACCAGCAGAGATGCAGGGGGCATCTACAATGAGCAGTTCTTC. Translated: CATSRDAGGIYNEQFF.

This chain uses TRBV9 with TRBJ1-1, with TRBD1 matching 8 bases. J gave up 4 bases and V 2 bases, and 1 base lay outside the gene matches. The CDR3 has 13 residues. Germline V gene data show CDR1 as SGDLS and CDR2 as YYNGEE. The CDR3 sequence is CASSVTGGTEAFF. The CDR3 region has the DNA TGTGCCAGCAGCGTCACAGGGGGCACTGAAGCTTTCTTT. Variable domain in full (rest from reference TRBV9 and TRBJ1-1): DSGVTQTPKHLITATGQRVTLRCSPRSGDLSVYWYQQSLDQGLQFLIQYYNGEERAKGNILERFSAQQFPDLHSELNLSSLELGDSALYFCASSVTGGTEAFFGQGTRLTVV.

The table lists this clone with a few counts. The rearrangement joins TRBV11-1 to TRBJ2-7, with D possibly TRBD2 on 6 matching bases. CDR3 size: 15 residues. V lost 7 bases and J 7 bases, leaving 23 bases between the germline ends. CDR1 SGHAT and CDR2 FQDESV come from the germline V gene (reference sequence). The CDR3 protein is CASKGGDLHRREQYF. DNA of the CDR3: TGTGCCAGCAAAGGTGGGGACTTACATCGCAGGGAGCAGTACTTC. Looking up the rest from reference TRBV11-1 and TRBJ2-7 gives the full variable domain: EAEVAQSPRYKITEKSQAVAFWCDPISGHATLYWYRQILGQGPELLVQFQDESVVDDSQLPKDRFSAERLKGVDSTLKIQPAELGDSAMYLCASKGGDLHRREQYFGPGTRLTVT.

The CDR3 here is CASSNSYRSTYEQYF. CDR3 coding DNA: TGTGCCAGCAGCAACTCCTATAGGAGCACCTACGAGCAGTACTTC. J is TRBJ2-7 and V is TRBV7-6; no clear D. The V end was cut by 5 bases, the J end by 2 bases, with 16 bases between. This CDR3 comprises 15 residues. CDR1 and CDR2 (germline): SGHVS, FNYEAQ.

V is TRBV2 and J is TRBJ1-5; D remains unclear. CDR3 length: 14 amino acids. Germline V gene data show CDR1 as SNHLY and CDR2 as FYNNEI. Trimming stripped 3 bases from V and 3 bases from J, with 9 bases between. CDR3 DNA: TGTGCCAGCAGTGATAAGGCACACAATCAGCCCCAGCATTTT. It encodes CASSDKAHNQPQHF.

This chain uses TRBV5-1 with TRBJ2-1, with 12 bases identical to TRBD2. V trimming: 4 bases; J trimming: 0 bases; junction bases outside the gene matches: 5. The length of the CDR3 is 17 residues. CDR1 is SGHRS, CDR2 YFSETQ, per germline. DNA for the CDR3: TGCGCCAGCAGCGGGGGACTAGCGGGTGCCTCCTACAATGAGCAGTTCTTC. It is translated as CASSGGLAGASYNEQFF.

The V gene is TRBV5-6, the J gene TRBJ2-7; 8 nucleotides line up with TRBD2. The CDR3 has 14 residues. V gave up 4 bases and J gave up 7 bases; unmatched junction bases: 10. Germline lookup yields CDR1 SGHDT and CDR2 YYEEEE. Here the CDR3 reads CASSPGGIWREQYF. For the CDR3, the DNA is TGTGCCAGCAGCCCGGGGGGGATTTGGCGGGAGCAGTACTTC.

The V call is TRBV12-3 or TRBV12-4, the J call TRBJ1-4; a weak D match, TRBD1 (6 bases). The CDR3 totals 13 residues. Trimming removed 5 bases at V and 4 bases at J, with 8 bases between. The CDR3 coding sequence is TGTGCCAGCAGTATACAGGGTAATGAAAAACTGTTTTTT. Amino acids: CASSIQGNEKLFF.

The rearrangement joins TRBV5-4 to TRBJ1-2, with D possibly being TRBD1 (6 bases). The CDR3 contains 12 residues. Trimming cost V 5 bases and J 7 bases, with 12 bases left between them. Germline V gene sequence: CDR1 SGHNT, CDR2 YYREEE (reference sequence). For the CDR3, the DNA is TGTGCCAGCAGTTTCCAGGGGCCTGGCTACACCTTC. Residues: CASSFQGPGYTF. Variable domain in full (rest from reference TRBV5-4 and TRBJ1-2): ETGVTQSPTHLIKTRGQQVTLRCSSQSGHNTVSWYQQALGQGPQFIFQYYREEENGRGNFPPRFSGLQFPNYSSELNVNALELDDSALYLCASSFQGPGYTFGSGTRLTVV.

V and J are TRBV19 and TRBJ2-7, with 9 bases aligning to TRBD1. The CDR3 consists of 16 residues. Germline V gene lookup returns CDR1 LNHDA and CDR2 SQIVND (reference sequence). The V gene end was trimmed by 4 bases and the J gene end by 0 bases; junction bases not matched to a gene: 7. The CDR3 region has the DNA TGTGCCAGTAGTACCGCTGGGGGACAGGGCTCCTACGAGCAGTACTTC. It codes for CASSTAGGQGSYEQYF.

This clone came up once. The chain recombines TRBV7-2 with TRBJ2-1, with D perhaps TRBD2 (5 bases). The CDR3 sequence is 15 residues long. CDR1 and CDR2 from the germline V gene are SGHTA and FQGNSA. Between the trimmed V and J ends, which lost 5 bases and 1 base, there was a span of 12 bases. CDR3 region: CASSMREWSYNEQFF. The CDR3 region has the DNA TGTGCCAGCAGCATGAGGGAGTGGTCCTACAATGAGCAGTTCTTC.

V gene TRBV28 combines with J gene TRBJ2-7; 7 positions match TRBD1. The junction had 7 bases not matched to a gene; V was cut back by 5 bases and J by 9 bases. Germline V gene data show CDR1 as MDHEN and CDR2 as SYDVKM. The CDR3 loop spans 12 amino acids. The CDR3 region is CASSGQGEWQYF. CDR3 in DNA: TGTGCCAGCAGTGGCCAGGGGGAATGGCAGTACTTC.

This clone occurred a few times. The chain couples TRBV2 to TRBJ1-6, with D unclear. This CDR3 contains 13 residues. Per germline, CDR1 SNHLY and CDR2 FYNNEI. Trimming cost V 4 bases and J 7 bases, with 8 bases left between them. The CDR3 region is CASSGSLNSPLHF. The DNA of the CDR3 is TGTGCCAGCAGTGGGTCCCTAAATTCACCCCTCCACTTT.

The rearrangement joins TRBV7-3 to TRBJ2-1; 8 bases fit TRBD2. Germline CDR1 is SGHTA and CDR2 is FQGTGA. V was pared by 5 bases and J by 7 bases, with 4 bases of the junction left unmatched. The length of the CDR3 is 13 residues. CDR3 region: CASSQGTRNEQFF. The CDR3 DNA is TGTGCCAGCAGCCAGGGGACTAGGAATGAGCAGTTCTTC.

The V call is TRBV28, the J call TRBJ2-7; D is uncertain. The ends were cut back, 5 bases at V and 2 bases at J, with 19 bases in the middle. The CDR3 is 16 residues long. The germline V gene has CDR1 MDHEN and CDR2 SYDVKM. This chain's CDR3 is CASSGPGRANPYEQYF. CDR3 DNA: TGTGCCAGCAGTGGGCCCGGACGGGCCAACCCCTACGAGCAGTACTTC.

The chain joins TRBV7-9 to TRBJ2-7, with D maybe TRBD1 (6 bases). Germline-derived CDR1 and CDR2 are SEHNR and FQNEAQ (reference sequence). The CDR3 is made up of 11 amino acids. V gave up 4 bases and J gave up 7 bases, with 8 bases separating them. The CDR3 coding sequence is TGTGCCAGCAGCTCCACAGGGGAGCAGTACTTC. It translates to CASSSTGEQYF.